This T cell receptor (beta chain) emerged from a study of shared clonotypes between healthy human individuals. Naive CD8 cells comprised CD45RO-negative, CCR7-positively selected cells, excluding terminally differentiated effector memory CD45RA+ cells. This clone was seen once. Trimming removed 1 base at V and 1 base at J, with 7 bases between. Germline CDR1 reads MGHRA; CDR2 reads YSYEKL. This CDR3 has 15 residues. Assay: immunoSEQ multiplex PCR; the TCRdb copy retains only in-frame clones and omits some. The top ten hold nearly 25% of the sample, which has hundreds of thousands of clones, 80% to 95% seen once.

This receptor was obtained from a man in his thirties or forties in good health. The rearrangement uses TRBV4-1 and TRBJ2-2; perhaps TRBD1 as D (6 bases). The sample taken for sequencing was naive CD8+ T cells sorted from blood. Here the CDR3 reads CASSQAQGNTGELFF. DNA for the CDR3: TGCGCCAGCAGCCAAGCACAGGGGAACACCGGGGAGCTGTTTTTT.